Each of the 21 T cell receptor beta chains below was sequenced from the same sample in a study of response to subunit inactivated influenza vaccine. TCRdb re-called the RT-PCR reads with MiXCR, one entry per CDR3 protein. Counted here are 150,000 to 200,000 distinct CDR3 sequences, approximately 10% occurring once; the ten biggest clones make up around 12%. The sample in question was non-naive T cells sorted from PBMCs, obtained more than 35 days after vaccination. These receptors were taken from a middle-aged man who received an inactivated influenza vaccine.

The chain couples TRBV20-1 to TRBJ2-7, with 8 nucleotides matching TRBD1. Germline assignment: CDR1 DFQATT and CDR2 SNEGSKA (reference sequence). The ends lost 1 base at V and 2 bases at J; junction bases unmatched: 7. The CDR3 runs to 15 residues. CDR3 sequence reads: CSARAPGQATYEQYF. The DNA of the CDR3 is TGCAGTGCTAGAGCTCCGGGACAGGCAACCTACGAGCAGTACTTC.

This clonotype appeared a few times. This chain joins TRBV6-2 or TRBV6-3 and TRBJ2-7; unclear D gene. The CDR3 sequence is 13 residues long. Trimming stripped 1 base from V and 3 bases from J, with 7 bases between. Germline V gene data show CDR1 as MNHEY and CDR2 as SVGEGT. The chain's CDR3 is CASSYYGGYEQYF. DNA for the CDR3: TGTGCCAGCAGTTACTACGGCGGCTACGAGCAGTACTTC.

In its sample, this clonotype was seen many times. The genes are TRBV10-1 and TRBJ1-2; D is possibly TRBD1 (5 bases). Trimming removed 2 bases at V and 5 bases at J, with 9 bases between. Germline CDR1 and CDR2: WNHNN and SYGVQD (reference sequence). The CDR3 consists of 13 residues. The CDR3 bases are TGCGCCAGCAGTGAGGGAACAGGATATGGCTACACCTTC. Translating it yields CASSEGTGYGYTF.

This clonotype was counted only a few times. J is TRBJ1-5 and V is TRBV2; maybe TRBD1 (5 bases). Germline V gives CDR1 SNHLY, CDR2 FYNNEI. Trimming left V 8 bases short and J 1 base short, with 12 bases between. The CDR3 is 14 residues long. The CDR3 loop reads CASSIWGSNQPQHF. In nucleotides, the CDR3 is TGTGCCAGCTCAATCTGGGGGAGCAATCAGCCCCAGCATTTT.

This clonotype has more than one count but fewer than ten. The genes are TRBV7-3 and TRBJ2-5; D remains ambiguous. Germline-derived CDR1 and CDR2 are SGHTA and FQGTGA. The CDR3 consists of 14 residues. Deletions cut 0 bases from V and 3 bases from J, with 8 bases between. Here the CDR3 DNA reads TGTGCCAGCAGCTTAACGCCTGGGGAAGAGACCCAGTACTTC. Amino acid sequence: CASSLTPGEETQYF.

V and J are TRBV4-2 and TRBJ2-5; TRBD2 aligns across 9 bases. The CDR3 consists of 17 residues. After removal of 0 bases from V and 4 bases from J, the junction contained 9 bases not matched to a gene. The germline CDR1 and CDR2 sequences are LGHNA and YNFKEQ. The chain's CDR3 is CASSQDGPAGGGETQYF. The DNA of the CDR3 is TGTGCCAGCAGCCAAGATGGCCCAGCGGGAGGTGGAGAGACCCAGTACTTC.

In this sample, this clonotype turned up a few times. The chain links TRBV2 to TRBJ2-1; 8 bases fit TRBD2. CDR1 is SNHLY and CDR2 is FYNNEI in the germline V gene. After removal of 6 bases from V and 9 bases from J, the junction contained 10 bases not matched to a gene. The CDR3 sequence is 14 residues long. The CDR3 is CASRSERGSAEQFF. In DNA form, the CDR3 reads TGTGCCAGCAGGAGCGAGCGGGGGTCGGCTGAGCAGTTCTTC.

This clonotype was seen many times. The J gene is TRBJ2-5, the V gene TRBV5-1; the D gene is possibly TRBD1 (5 bases). CDR1 and CDR2 (germline): SGHRS, YFSETQ. V lost 1 base to trimming and J lost 7 bases, with 17 bases between them. CDR3 length: 15 residues. The CDR3 is CASSLSPGNAMTQYF. The CDR3 DNA reads TGCGCCAGCAGCTTGTCCCCAGGGAATGCAATGACCCAGTACTTC.

About this clonotype itself: A single base separates this from a much larger clone, so it may be a read error. The chain has TRBV7-2 and TRBJ2-3; 9 bases agree with TRBD2. J gave up 4 bases and V 3 bases, and 11 bases lay outside the gene matches. Germline CDR1 is SGHTA and CDR2 is FQGNSA. The CDR3 runs to 17 residues. The chain's CDR3 is CASSFVVTSGFSDTQYF. The CDR3 DNA is TGTGCCAGCAGCTTCGTGGTGACTAGCGGCTTTTCAGATACGCAGTATTTT.

This CDR3 reads CASSLSLQRTDTQYF. The CDR3 DNA sequence: TGTGCCAGCAGCTTATCTCTACAACGCACAGATACGCAGTATTTT. The chain has TRBV7-2 and TRBJ2-3; D is undetermined. Germline assignment: CDR1 SGHTA and CDR2 FQGNSA. Deletions cut 2 bases from V and 1 base from J, with 10 bases between. This CDR3 is built from 15 residues.

The J gene is TRBJ1-3, the V gene TRBV9; D possibly corresponds to TRBD1 (5 bases). Per the germline V gene, CDR1 is SGDLS and CDR2 is YYNGEE. Trimming removed 8 bases at V and 3 bases at J, with 9 bases between. CDR3 length equals 12 residues. The CDR3 DNA reads TGTGCCAGTACGGGGGATGGAAACACCATATATTTT. Protein product: CASTGDGNTIYF.

The genes are TRBV29-1 and TRBJ1-4; D gene ambiguous. In germline, CDR1 is SQVTM, CDR2 ANQGSEA. The germline V and J ends were trimmed by 4 bases and 7 bases, with 13 bases remaining between them. This CDR3 is built from 13 residues. The chain's CDR3 is CSVGGVRGEKLFF. The CDR3 DNA reads as TGCAGCGTTGGCGGGGTACGGGGTGAAAAACTGTTTTTT.

V and J are TRBV12-3 or TRBV12-4 and TRBJ2-6, with D perhaps matching TRBD1 (6 bases). The CDR3 sequence is 15 residues long. V was pared by 7 bases and J by 2 bases, with 12 bases between. The CDR3 DNA follows: TGTGCCAGCAACAGGGTATTAGCTGGGGCCAACGTCCTGACTTTC. As protein: CASNRVLAGANVLTF.

At least ten counts were recorded for this clonotype. The rearrangement links TRBV6-2 or TRBV6-3 to TRBJ1-1; 7 bases fit TRBD1. V lost 6 bases, J lost 5 bases, and 9 bases stayed unmatched. This CDR3 has 14 amino acids. CDR1 and CDR2 (germline): MNHEY, SVGEGT. Here the CDR3 reads CASSEDRIRTEAFF. DNA of the CDR3: TGTGCCAGCAGCGAGGACAGGATAAGGACTGAAGCTTTCTTT.

This clonotype has at least ten counts. The chain recombines TRBV20-1 with TRBJ1-1, with TRBD1 identical over 8 bases. This CDR3 has 12 residues. Germline CDR1 and CDR2: DFQATT and SNEGSKA (reference sequence). V shed 5 bases, J shed 4 bases, and the junction held 3 bases outside the gene matches. The CDR3 loop reads CSASDRVTEAFF. The CDR3 region has the DNA TGCAGTGCTTCGGACAGGGTCACTGAAGCTTTCTTT.

This clonotype was counted ten times or more. The chain carries TRBV6-1 and TRBJ1-5; 7 bases map to TRBD1. J was trimmed by 6 bases and V by 6 bases; bases with no gene match: 17. The CDR3 runs to 17 residues. The V gene's germline CDR1 is MNHNS and CDR2 SASEGT. Here the CDR3 reads CASRGLPTGRVAQPQHF. The CDR3 bases are TGTGCCAGCAGGGGATTACCGACAGGGAGGGTAGCTCAGCCCCAGCATTTT.

This clonotype has ten or more counts. The V call is TRBV5-1, the J call TRBJ2-3; 11 bases map to TRBD2. The CDR3 runs 17 residues. Trimming took 1 base from V and 5 from J; bases not matched to a gene: 9. CDR1 SGHRS and CDR2 YFSETQ come from the germline V gene. This chain's CDR3 is CASSLSLAGGFGDTQYF. CDR3 DNA: TGCGCCAGCAGCTTGAGTCTAGCGGGAGGATTCGGAGATACGCAGTATTTT.

The V call is TRBV28, the J call TRBJ2-1; 12 nucleotides align to TRBD1. V lost 1 base to trimming and J lost 7 bases; unmatched junction nucleotides: 5. Germline V gives CDR1 MDHEN, CDR2 SYDVKM. The CDR3 length is 16 residues. CDR3 sequence (DNA): TGTGCCAGCAGTTTATCGGGACAGGGGGCGCGGAATGAGCAGTTCTTC. Translated: CASSLSGQGARNEQFF.

This clonotype has only a few counts. The chain combines TRBV6-2 or TRBV6-3 with TRBJ2-1; D may be TRBD2 (5 bases). V was shortened by 7 bases and J by 1 base, with 14 bases between the two germline ends. Germline-derived CDR1 and CDR2 are MNHEY and SVGEGT. The CDR3 is 15 amino acids. CDR3 sequence reads: CASIPASGSYNEQFF. DNA for the CDR3: TGTGCCAGCATCCCCGCGAGCGGTTCCTACAATGAGCAGTTCTTC.

This clonotype was seen many times. The genes are TRBV7-2 and TRBJ2-5; D possibly corresponds to TRBD2 (5 bases). V was cut by 1 base and J by 6 bases, with 6 bases left in between. The CDR3 runs to 12 residues. Per the germline V gene, CDR1 is SGHTA and CDR2 is FQGNSA. CDR3 sequence: CASSLERQTQYF. The CDR3 DNA reads TGTGCCAGCAGCTTAGAGCGGCAGACCCAGTACTTC.

This chain uses TRBV7-2 with TRBJ2-3; 13 positions agree with TRBD2. The CDR3 loop spans 16 amino acids. Germline V gene lookup returns CDR1 SGHTA and CDR2 FQGNSA. Trimming at V came to 5 bases and at J to 5 bases, leaving 7 bases not matched to a gene. CDR3 nucleotides: TGTGCCAGCAGCGTTGGACTAGCGGGAGTTGGAGATACGCAGTATTTT. Translating gives CASSVGLAGVGDTQYF.